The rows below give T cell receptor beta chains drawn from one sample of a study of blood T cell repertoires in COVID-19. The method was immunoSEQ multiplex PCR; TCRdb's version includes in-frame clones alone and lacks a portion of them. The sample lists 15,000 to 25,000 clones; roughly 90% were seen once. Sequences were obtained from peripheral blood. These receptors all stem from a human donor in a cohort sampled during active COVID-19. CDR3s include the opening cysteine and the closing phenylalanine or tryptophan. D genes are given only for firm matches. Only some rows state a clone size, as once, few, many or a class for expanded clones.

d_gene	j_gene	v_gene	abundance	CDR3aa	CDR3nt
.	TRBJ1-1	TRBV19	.	CATRGQRKTEAFF	TGTGCCACCCGGGGACAACGGAAGACTGAAGCTTTCTTT
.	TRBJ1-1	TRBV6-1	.	CASSEAPGYFIEAFF	TGTGCCAGCAGTGAGGCCCCAGGGTATTTTATTGAAGCTTTCTTT
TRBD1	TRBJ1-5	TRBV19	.	CASKVTGGSNQPQHF	TGTGCCAGTAAAGTGACAGGGGGTAGCAATCAGCCCCAGCATTTT
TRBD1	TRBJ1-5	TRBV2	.	CASMRQGLGQPQHF	TGTGCCAGCATGAGACAGGGCTTGGGTCAGCCCCAGCATTTT
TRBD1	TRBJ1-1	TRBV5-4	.	CASSHSWDRNTEAFF	TGTGCCAGCAGCCACTCTTGGGACAGGAACACTGAAGCTTTCTTT
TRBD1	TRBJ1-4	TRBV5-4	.	CASSVHRDRGTTNEKLFF	TGTGCCAGCAGCGTGCACCGGGACAGGGGGACAACTAATGAAAAACTGTTTTTT
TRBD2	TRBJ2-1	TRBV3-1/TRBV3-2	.	CASSPRGLAGYNEQFF	TGTGCCAGCAGCCCCCGCGGGCTAGCGGGATACAATGAGCAGTTCTTC
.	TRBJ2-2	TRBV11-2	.	CASTKAGELFF	TGTGCCAGCACCAAAGCGGGGGAGCTGTTTTTT
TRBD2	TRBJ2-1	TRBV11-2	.	CASSITSGAYNEQFF	TGTGCCAGCAGCATAACTAGCGGGGCCTACAATGAGCAGTTCTTC
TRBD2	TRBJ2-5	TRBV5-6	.	CASSLVRAGGETQYF	TGTGCCAGCAGCTTGGTTAGAGCGGGGGGTGAGACCCAGTACTTC
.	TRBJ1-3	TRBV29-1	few	CSVGGDTSGNTIYF	TGCAGCGTCGGAGGTGATACCTCTGGAAACACCATATATTTT
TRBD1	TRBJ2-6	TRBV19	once	CASSIRGAGGLFGANVLTF	TGTGCCAGTAGTATTCGGGGAGCAGGGGGCCTTTTTGGGGCCAACGTCCTGACTTTC
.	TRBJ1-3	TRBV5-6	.	CASTRRRRRNTIYF	TGTGCCAGCACCCGGAGACGCCGCCGGAACACCATATATTTT
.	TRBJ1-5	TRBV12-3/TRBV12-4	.	CASSPLRGQPQHF	TGTGCCAGCAGTCCCCTAAGGGGTCAGCCCCAGCATTTT
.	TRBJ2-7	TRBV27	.	CASSPGPTIPSYEQYF	TGTGCCAGCAGTCCCGGCCCCACTATCCCCTCCTACGAGCAGTACTTC
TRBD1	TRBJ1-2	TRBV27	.	CASSLYPDRRDYGYTF	TGTGCCAGCAGTCTCTACCCGGACAGGAGGGACTATGGCTACACCTTC
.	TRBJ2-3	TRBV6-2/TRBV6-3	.	CASSYRGRGTDTQYF	TGTGCCAGCAGTTATCGCGGGCGCGGCACAGATACGCAGTATTTT
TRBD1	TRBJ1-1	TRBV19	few	CASIYQGGNTEAFF	TGTGCCAGTATTTATCAGGGGGGGAACACTGAAGCTTTCTTT
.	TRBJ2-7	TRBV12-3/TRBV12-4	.	CASSWLGAEQYF	TGTGCCAGCAGTTGGCTAGGGGCCGAGCAGTACTTC
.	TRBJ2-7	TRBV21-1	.	CASSKVSRFDYEQYF	TGTGCCAGCAGCAAAGTATCACGGTTCGACTACGAGCAGTACTTC
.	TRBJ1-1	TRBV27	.	CGVGRTNTEAFF	TGTGGGGTGGGGAGAACTAACACTGAAGCTTTCTTT
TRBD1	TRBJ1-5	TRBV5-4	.	CASSLDGTGGNQPQHF	TGTGCCAGCAGCTTGGACGGGACAGGAGGCAATCAGCCCCAGCATTTT
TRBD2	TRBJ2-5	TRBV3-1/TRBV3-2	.	CASSLRLAQETQYF	TGTGCCAGCAGCCTTCGACTAGCTCAAGAGACCCAGTACTTC
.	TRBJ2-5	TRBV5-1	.	CASSAGLRETQYF	TGCGCCAGCAGCGCCGGTCTGAGAGAGACCCAGTACTTC
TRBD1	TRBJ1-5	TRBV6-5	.	CASRDRAGGPQHF	TGTGCCAGTCGGGACAGGGCCGGGGGGCCCCAGCATTTT
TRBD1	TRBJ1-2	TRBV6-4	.	CASSDSAEEGALYGYTF	TGTGCCAGCAGTGACTCCGCTGAGGAGGGGGCGTTATATGGCTACACCTTC
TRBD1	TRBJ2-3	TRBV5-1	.	CASSLAGQGLADTQYF	TGCGCCAGCAGCTTGGCTGGACAGGGGTTGGCAGATACGCAGTATTTT
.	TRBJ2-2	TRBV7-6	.	CASSIANTGELFF	TGTGCCAGCAGCATCGCGAACACCGGGGAGCTGTTTTTT
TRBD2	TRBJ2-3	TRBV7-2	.	CASSLNALAGWSTQYF	TGTGCCAGCAGCTTAAATGCCCTAGCGGGGTGGAGTACGCAGTATTTT
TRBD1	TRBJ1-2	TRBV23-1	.	CASSQKLGDRNYGYTF	TGCGCCAGCAGTCAAAAGCTAGGGGACAGGAACTATGGCTACACCTTC
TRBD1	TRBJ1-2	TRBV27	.	CASSFGTGVPYGYTF	TGTGCCAGCAGTTTCGGGACAGGGGTCCCCTATGGCTACACCTTC
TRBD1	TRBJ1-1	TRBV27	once	CASSNSRTGNTEAFF	TGTGCCAGCAGTAACTCTCGGACAGGGAACACTGAAGCTTTCTTT
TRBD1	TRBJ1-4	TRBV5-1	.	CASSFGQGGEKLFF	TGCGCCAGCAGCTTCGGTCAGGGGGGCGAAAAACTGTTTTTT
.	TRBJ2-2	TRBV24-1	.	CATRHRQVEHRGAVF	TGTGCCACCAGACATCGACAGGTCGAACACCGGGGAGCTGTTTTT
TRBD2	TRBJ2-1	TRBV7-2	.	CASSFTSGGANEQFF	TGTGCCAGCAGCTTCACTAGCGGGGGGGCCAATGAGCAGTTCTTC
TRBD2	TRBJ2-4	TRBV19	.	CASSIDQGLAGATKNIQYF	TGTGCCAGTAGTATAGATCAAGGACTAGCGGGGGCGACCAAAAACATTCAGTACTTC
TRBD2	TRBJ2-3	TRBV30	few	CRAGEERIDTQYF	TGTCGGGCGGGGGAGGAAAGGATAGATACGCAGTATTTT
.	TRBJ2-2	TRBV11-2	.	CASSFARQLLYTGELFF	TGTGCCAGCAGCTTTGCGCGGCAGCTGCTATACACCGGGGAGCTGTTTTTT
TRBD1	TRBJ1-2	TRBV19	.	CASTRVTGEAYGYTF	TGTGCCAGTACCCGAGTAACAGGGGAGGCCTATGGCTACACCTTC
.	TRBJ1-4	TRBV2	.	CASIPQGSFEKLFF	TGTGCCAGCATCCCCCAGGGTAGTTTTGAAAAACTGTTTTTT
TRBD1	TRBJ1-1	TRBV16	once	CASSQVRGRGTEAFF	TGTGCCAGCAGCCAAGTCAGGGGGCGCGGCACTGAAGCTTTCTTT
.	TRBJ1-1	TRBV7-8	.	CASTSPGLMIEAFF	TGTGCCAGCACTTCTCCCGGACTGATGATTGAAGCTTTCTTT
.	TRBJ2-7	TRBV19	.	CASSITTGTESYEQYF	TGTGCCAGTAGTATCACCACCGGGACTGAATCCTACGAGCAGTACTTC
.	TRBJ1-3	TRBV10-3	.	CAIKDGGLTSSGNTIYF	TGTGCCATCAAGGACGGCGGACTTACGAGCTCTGGAAACACCATATATTTT
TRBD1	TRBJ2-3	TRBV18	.	CASSPSFGTGNTDTQYF	TGTGCCAGCTCACCGAGTTTCGGGACAGGAAACACAGATACGCAGTATTTT
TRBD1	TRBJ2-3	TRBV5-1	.	CASSWTGRTDTQYF	TGCGCCAGCAGCTGGACAGGACGCACAGATACGCAGTATTTT
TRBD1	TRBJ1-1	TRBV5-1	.	CASSFRGQGTEAFF	TGCGCCAGCAGCTTCAGGGGGCAGGGGACTGAAGCTTTCTTT
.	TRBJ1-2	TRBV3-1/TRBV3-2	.	CASSQGMGPVGYTF	TGTGCCAGCAGCCAAGGGATGGGCCCCGTCGGCTACACCTTC
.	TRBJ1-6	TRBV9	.	CASSVKVRWGSPLHF	TGTGCCAGCAGCGTAAAGGTACGGTGGGGCTCACCCCTCCACTTT
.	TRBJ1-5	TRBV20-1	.	CSASAGVNQPQHF	TGCAGTGCTAGTGCGGGGGTGAATCAGCCCCAGCATTTT
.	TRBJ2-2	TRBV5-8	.	CASSLQTGELFF	TGTGCCAGCAGCTTGCAGACCGGGGAGCTGTTTTTT
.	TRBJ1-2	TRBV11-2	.	CASSPNRREKNYGYTF	TGTGCCAGCAGTCCGAACCGCCGGGAGAAGAACTATGGCTACACCTTC
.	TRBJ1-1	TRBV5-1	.	CASSLVRGGTSTEAFF	TGCGCCAGCAGCTTGGTACGCGGGGGTACGAGTACTGAAGCTTTCTTT
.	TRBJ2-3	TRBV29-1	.	CSVESSENPSTDTQYF	TGCAGCGTTGAGTCTTCCGAGAACCCTAGCACAGATACGCAGTATTTT
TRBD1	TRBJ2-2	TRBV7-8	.	CASSYRGRIGELFF	TGTGCCAGCAGTTACAGGGGGCGGATCGGGGAGCTGTTTTTT
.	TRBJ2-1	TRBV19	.	CASSIVQTATEQFF	TGTGCCAGTAGTATAGTCCAGACAGCTACTGAGCAGTTCTTC
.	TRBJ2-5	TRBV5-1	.	CASSLGGYQETQYF	TGCGCCAGCAGCTTGGGAGGGTACCAAGAGACCCAGTACTTC
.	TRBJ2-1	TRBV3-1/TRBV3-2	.	CASSQDEVGNEQFF	TGTGCCAGCAGCCAAGATGAGGTCGGCAATGAGCAGTTCTTC
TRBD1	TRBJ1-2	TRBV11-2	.	CASSPGLDRGYGYTF	TGTGCCAGCAGCCCCGGGTTGGACAGGGGCTATGGCTACACCTTC